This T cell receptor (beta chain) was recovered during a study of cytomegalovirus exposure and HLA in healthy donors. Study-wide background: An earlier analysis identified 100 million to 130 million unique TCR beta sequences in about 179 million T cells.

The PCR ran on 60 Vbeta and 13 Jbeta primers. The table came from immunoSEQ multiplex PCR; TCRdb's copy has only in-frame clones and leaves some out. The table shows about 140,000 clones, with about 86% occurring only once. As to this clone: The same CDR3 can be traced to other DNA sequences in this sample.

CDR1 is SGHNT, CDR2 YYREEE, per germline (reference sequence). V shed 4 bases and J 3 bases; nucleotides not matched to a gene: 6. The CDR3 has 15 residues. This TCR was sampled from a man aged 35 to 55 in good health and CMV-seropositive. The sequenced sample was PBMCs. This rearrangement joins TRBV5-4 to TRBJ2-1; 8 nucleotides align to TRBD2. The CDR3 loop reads CASSQGLAIYNEQFF. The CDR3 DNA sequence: TGTGCCAGCAGCCAAGGACTAGCCATCTACAATGAGCAGTTCTTC.